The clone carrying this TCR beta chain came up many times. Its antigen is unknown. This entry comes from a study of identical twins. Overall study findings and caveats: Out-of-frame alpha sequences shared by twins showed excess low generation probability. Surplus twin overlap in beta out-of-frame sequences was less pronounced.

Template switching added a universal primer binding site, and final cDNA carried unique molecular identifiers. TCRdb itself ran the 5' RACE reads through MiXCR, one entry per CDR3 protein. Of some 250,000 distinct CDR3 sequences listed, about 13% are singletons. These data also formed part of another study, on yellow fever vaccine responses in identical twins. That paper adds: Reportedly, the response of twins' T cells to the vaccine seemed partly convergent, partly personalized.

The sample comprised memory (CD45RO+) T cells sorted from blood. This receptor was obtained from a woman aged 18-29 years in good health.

This CDR3 is CASSPGTGTVAQYF. The CDR3 DNA is TGTGCCAGCAGTCCTGGGACAGGGACCGTAGCCCAGTACTTC. The chain has TRBV12-3 or TRBV12-4 and TRBJ2-5; 9 bases fit TRBD1. J lost 9 bases, V lost 5 bases, and 10 bases had no gene match. CDR3 length: 14 residues.